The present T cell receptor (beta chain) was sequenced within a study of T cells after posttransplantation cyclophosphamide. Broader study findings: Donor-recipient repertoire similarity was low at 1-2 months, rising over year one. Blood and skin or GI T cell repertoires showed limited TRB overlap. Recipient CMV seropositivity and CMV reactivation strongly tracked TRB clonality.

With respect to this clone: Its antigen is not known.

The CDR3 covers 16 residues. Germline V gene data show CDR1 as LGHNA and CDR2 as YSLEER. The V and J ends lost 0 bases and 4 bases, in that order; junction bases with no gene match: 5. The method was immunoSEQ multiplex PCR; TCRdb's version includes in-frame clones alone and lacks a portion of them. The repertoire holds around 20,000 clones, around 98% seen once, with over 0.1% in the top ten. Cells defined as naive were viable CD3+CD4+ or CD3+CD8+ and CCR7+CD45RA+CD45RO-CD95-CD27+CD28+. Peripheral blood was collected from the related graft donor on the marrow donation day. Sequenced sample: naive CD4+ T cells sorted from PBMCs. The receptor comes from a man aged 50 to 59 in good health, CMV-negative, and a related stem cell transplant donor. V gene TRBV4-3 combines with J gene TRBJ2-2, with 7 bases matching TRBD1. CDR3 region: CASSQDPGGSTGELFF. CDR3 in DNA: TGCGCCAGCAGCCAAGATCCAGGGGGTAGCACCGGGGAGCTGTTTTTT.